This T cell receptor beta chain was retrieved from a study of T cells in Graves' hyperthyroidism and ophthalmopathy. Notes on the study in general: Through a model of 13 V-J features, ophthalmopathy was separated from stable hyperthyroidism.

Regions amplified from RNA transcripts were the TCR beta CDR3 regions. A set of HTBI primers served as the primers for a first-round RT-PCR of the TCR CDR3. TCRdb analysed the multiplex PCR reads with MiXCR anew, one entry per CDR3 protein. Of 600,000 to 800,000 distinct CDR3 sequences listed, just over 35% are singletons. In the case of this clonotype: Its cognate antigen is unknown. One end of the junction is discordant with germline, which a read error may explain.

With a duration under 2 months, the hyperthyroidism was newly diagnosed in patients aged 18 to 65. About 10 ml of fresh peripheral blood supplied the PBMCs. The CDR3 is 16 residues long. Sequencing input: blood. The V call is TRBV12-3 or TRBV12-4, the J call TRBJ2-7; D ambiguous. This TCR was recovered from a woman aged 40 to 49 with Graves' hyperthyroidism. The CDR3 region is CVSSLGWPRRFHEQYF. The DNA for the CDR3 is TGTGTCAGCAGCTTAGGCTGGCCTCGCAGGTTCCACGAGCAGTACTTC.